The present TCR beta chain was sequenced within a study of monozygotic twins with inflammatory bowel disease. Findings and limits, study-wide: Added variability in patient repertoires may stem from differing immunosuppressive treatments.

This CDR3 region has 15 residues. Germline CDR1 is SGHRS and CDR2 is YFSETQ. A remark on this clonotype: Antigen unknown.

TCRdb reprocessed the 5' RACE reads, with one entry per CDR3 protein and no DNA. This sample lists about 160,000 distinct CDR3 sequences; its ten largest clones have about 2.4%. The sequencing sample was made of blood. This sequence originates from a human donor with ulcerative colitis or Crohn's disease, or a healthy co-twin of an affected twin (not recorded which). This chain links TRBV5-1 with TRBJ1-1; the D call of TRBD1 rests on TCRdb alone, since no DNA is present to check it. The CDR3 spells CASSLGGAKNTEAFF.